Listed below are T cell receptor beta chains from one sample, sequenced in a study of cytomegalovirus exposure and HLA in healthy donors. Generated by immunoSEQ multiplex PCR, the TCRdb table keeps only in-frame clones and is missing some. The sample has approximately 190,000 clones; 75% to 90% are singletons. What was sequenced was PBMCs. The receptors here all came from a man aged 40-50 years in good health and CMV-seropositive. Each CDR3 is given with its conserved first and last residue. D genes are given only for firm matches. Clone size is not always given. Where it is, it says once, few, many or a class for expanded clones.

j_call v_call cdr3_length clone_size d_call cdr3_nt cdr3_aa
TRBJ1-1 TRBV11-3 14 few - TGTGCCAGCAGCTCAAAAACAGGCAACACTGAAGCTTTCTTT CASSSKTGNTEAFF
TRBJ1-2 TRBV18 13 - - TGTGCCAGCTCACCAAGCGGGAACTATGGCTACACCTTC CASSPSGNYGYTF
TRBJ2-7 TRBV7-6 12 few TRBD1 TGTGCCAGCAGCCAGGGGGCGGGGGAGCAGTACTTC CASSQGAGEQYF
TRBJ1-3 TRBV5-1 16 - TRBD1 TGCGCCAGCAGCCGAGGACAGGGAACTGCTGGAAACACCATATATTTT CASSRGQGTAGNTIYF
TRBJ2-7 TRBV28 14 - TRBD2 TGTGCCAGCACCCCTTACGGGGGGGCCTACGAGCAGTACTTC CASTPYGGAYEQYF
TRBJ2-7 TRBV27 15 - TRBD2 TGTGCCAGCAGTGTATCTAGCGGGGGATTCTACGAGCAGTACTTC CASSVSSGGFYEQYF
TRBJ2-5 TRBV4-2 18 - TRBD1 TGTGCCAGCAGCCAAAGGGGGAAAGGGGGCCCAGTACAAGAGACCCAGTACTTC CASSQRGKGGPVQETQYF
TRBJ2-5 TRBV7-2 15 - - TGTGCCAGCAGCTTAGTGGCTAGCAAGTTAGAGACCCAGTACTTC CASSLVASKLETQYF
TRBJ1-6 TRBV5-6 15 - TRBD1 TGTGCCAGCAGCCCCCGGACAGGGGACAATTCACCCCTCCACTTT CASSPRTGDNSPLHF
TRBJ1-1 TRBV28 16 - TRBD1 TGTGCCAGCAGTTTAGCGACAGGGAATACGAACACTGAAGCTTTCTTT CASSLATGNTNTEAFF
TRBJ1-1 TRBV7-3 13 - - TGTGCCAGCAGCTTAGTCGGGTCCACTGAAGCTTTCTTT CASSLVGSTEAFF
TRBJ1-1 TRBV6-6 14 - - TGTGCCAGCAGTTCGAGAGGGGGGGACACTGAAGCTTTCTTT CASSSRGGDTEAFF
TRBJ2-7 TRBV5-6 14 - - TGTGCCAGCAGCTTGGACCTAAGCTCCTACGAGCAGTACTTC CASSLDLSSYEQYF
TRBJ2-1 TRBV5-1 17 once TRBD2 TGCGCCAGCAGCTTGGCCAAGGGGCGGGGGGCTTACAATGAGCAGTTCTTC CASSLAKGRGAYNEQFF
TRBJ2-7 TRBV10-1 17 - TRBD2 TGCGCCACCCGGGACGCCCCCGGGACTAGCGCGGAAGAAGAGCAGTACTTC CATRDAPGTSAEEEQYF
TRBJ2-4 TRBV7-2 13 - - TGTGCCAGCAGCTTTGGGGGCGTTGGCATTCAGTACTTC CASSFGGVGIQYF
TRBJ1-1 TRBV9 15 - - TGTGCCAGCAGCCCCCGCGAGACATTGAACACTGAAGCTTTCTTT CASSPRETLNTEAFF
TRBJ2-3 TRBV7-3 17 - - TGTGCCAGCAGCTTAACAGGGCAGGGCATACACACAGATACGCAGTATTTT CASSLTGQGIHTDTQYF
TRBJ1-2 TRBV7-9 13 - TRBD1 TGTGCCAGCAGCTTTGGGACAGGGGGCGGCTACACCTTC CASSFGTGGGYTF
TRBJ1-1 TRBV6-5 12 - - TGTGCCAGCAGTTACCCTCTCGGGGAAGCTTTCTTT CASSYPLGEAFF
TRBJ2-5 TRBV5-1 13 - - TGCGCCAGCGCGGGAACAGGGGGGGGGACCCAGTACTTC CASAGTGGGTQYF
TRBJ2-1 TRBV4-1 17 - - TGCGCCAGCAGCCAAGGCACGTGGGACAACTCCTACAATGAGCAGTTCTTC CASSQGTWDNSYNEQFF
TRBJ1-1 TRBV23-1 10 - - TGCGCCAGCAGTCAGTCCGTCGCTTTCTTT CASSQSVAFF
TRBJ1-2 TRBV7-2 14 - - TGTGCCAGCAGCCCAGCATCAGGGGTCGGCGGCTACACCTTC CASSPASGVGGYTF
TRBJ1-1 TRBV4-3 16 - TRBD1 TGCGCCAGCAGCCGAGGCGTCGACAGGGAAGTAACTGAAGCTTTCTTT CASSRGVDREVTEAFF
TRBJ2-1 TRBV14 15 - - TGTGCCAGCAGCCAAGAAGGGGCAGGGTGGTATGAGCAGTTCTTC CASSQEGAGWYEQFF
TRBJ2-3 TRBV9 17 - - TGTGCCAGCAGCGTAAAGGAGTACCGTCTAAGCACAGATACGCAGTATTTT CASSVKEYRLSTDTQYF
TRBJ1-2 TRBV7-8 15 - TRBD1 TGTGCCAGCAGCTCCGACAGGGATACTAACTATGGCTACACCTTC CASSSDRDTNYGYTF
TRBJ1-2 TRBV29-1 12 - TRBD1 TGCAGCGTTGAACGACAGGGGGGCGGCTACACCTTC CSVERQGGGYTF
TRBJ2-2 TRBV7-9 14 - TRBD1 TGTGCCAGCAGCTTAAACAGGGGCGCCGGGGAGCTGTTTTTT CASSLNRGAGELFF
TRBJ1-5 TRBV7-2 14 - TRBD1 TGTGCCAGCAGCTTAACAGGGGGCGGTCAGCCCCAGCATTTT CASSLTGGGQPQHF
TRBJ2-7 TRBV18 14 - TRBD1 TGTGCCAGCTCACCGGCAGGGGGATCCTACGAGCAGTACTTC CASSPAGGSYEQYF
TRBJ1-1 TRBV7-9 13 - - TGTTCCAGCAGCTTTAGTAGCAACCCTGAAGCTTTCTTT CSSSFSSNPEAFF
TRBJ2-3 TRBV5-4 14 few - TGTGCCAGCAGCTCCGGGACTCCCACAGATACGCAGTATTTT CASSSGTPTDTQYF
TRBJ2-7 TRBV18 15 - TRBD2 TGTGCCAGCTCACGGGACGCGGGGGGCAATTACGAGCAGTACTTC CASSRDAGGNYEQYF
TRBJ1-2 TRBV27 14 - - TGTGCCAGCAGTTTTATCGGGGAAAACTATGGCTACACCTTC CASSFIGENYGYTF
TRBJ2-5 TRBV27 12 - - TGTGCCAGCAGGTCTATCCGGGAGACCCAGTACTTC CASRSIRETQYF
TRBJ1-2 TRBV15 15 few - TGTGCCACCAGCACGGCGACAGAGACTTCCTATGGCTACACCTTC CATSTATETSYGYTF
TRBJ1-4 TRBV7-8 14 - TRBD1 TGTGCCAGCAGCCCGGACAGGGTTAATGAAAAACTGTTTTTT CASSPDRVNEKLFF
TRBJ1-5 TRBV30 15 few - TGTGCCTGGAGTATAGGTGGGCGGGGGGATCAGCCCCAGCATTTT CAWSIGGRGDQPQHF
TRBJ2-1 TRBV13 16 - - TGTGCCAGCAGCTTCCGCGGGCGGGGGCTAAAAAATGAGCAGTTCTTC CASSFRGRGLKNEQFF
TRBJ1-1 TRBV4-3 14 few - TGCGCCAGCAGCCAATTGGCAGGGCGAGCTGAAGCTTTCTTT CASSQLAGRAEAFF
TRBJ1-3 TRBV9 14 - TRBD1 TGTGCCAGCAGCTACGACAGGGCTGGAAACACCATATATTTT CASSYDRAGNTIYF
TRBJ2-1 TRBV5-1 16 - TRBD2 TGCGCCAGCTCAGCAATTAGCGGGGGGACGAACAATGAGCAGTTCTTC CASSAISGGTNNEQFF
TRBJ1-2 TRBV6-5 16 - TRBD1 TGTGCCAGCAGTTACTCCCGGACAGGGGGGAACTATGGCTACACCTTC CASSYSRTGGNYGYTF
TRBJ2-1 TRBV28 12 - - TGTGCCAGCAGTCTAGTGAAGGGAGCAGGGTTCTTC CASSLVKGAGFF
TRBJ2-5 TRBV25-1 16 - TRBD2 TGTGCCAGCAGTGAATTCAGGAGCGGGGGGGTTGAGACCCAGTACTTC CASSEFRSGGVETQYF
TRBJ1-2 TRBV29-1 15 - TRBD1 TGCAGCGTTAGAACACATTTTGACAGGGACTATGGCTACACCTTC CSVRTHFDRDYGYTF
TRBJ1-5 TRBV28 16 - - TGTGCCAGCATGATGTGGAGAGCAGATCCCAATCAGCCCCAGCATTTT CASMMWRADPNQPQHF
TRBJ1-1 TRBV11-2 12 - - TGTGCCAGCAGCCTCAGACAGGAAGTAGCTTTCTTT CASSLRQEVAFF